What follows are 23 T cell receptor beta chains derived from one specimen sequenced in a study of shared clonotypes between healthy human individuals. As defined, naive CD8 cells were CD45RO-negative and positively selected for CCR7, with terminally differentiated effector memory CD45RA+ cells excluded. Generated by immunoSEQ multiplex PCR, the TCRdb table keeps only in-frame clones and is missing some. Of 2 million to 2.5 million clones in the sample, 85% to 95% were seen once. Sequencing was performed on naive CD8+ T cells from PBMCs. Source of these receptors: a man aged 18 to 29 in good health. Some clones in this sample may be carry-over from other donors' samples.

The genes are TRBV27 and TRBJ2-1; D ambiguous. The V gene's germline CDR1 is MNHEY and CDR2 SMNVEV (reference sequence). This CDR3 is 15 amino acids long. V lost 5 bases and J lost 0, with 11 bases in between. CDR3 sequence reads: CASSEGRSSYNEQFF. The CDR3, as DNA: TGTGCCAGCAGTGAAGGAAGGAGCTCCTACAATGAGCAGTTCTTC.

This clone has just a few counts. The chain joins TRBV6-1 to TRBJ1-4; D call uncertain. Germline CDR1 is MNHNS and CDR2 is SASEGT. This CDR3 comprises 12 residues. The CDR3 reads CASGYGREKLFF. In DNA, the CDR3 is TGTGCAAGTGGGTATGGACGGGAAAAACTGTTTTTT.

This chain joins TRBV12-5 and TRBJ2-3, with 7 bases matching TRBD2. V was pared by 4 bases and J by 1 base, with 11 bases of the junction left unmatched. Germline values: CDR1 LGHNT, CDR2 FRNRAP. The CDR3 loop spans 17 amino acids. The CDR3 here is CASGSSGTTLGTDTQYF. DNA of the CDR3: TGTGCTAGTGGTTCCTCCGGGACTACGCTTGGCACAGATACGCAGTATTTT.

V usage is TRBV20-1 and J usage is TRBJ2-7; D is ambiguous. The CDR3 spans 10 residues. Trimming removed 2 bases at V and 6 bases at J, with 5 bases between. Germline CDR1 and CDR2: DFQATT and SNEGSKA (reference sequence). The CDR3 is CSARQLEQYF. CDR3 sequence (DNA): TGCAGTGCTAGACAGCTCGAGCAGTACTTC.

This clone occurred a few times. The chain recombines TRBV19 with TRBJ1-5; TRBD1 matches 10 bases. Germline assignment: CDR1 LNHDA and CDR2 SQIVND (reference sequence). V lost 7 bases to trimming and J lost 8 bases; unmatched junction nucleotides: 11. The CDR3 is made up of 15 amino acids. CDR3 sequence reads: CASIGTGDPREPQHF. The CDR3 DNA reads TGTGCCAGTATCGGGACAGGGGATCCGAGGGAGCCCCAGCATTTT.

The chain carries TRBV11-2 and TRBJ2-3; 7 bases fit TRBD2. With V trimmed by 2 bases and J by 1 base, 6 bases remained unmatched. Germline V CDR1 and CDR2: SGHAT, FQNNGV. The CDR3 contains 16 residues. The CDR3 reads CASSLRPAGGTDTQYF. DNA of the CDR3: TGTGCCAGCAGCTTAAGGCCCGCGGGGGGCACAGATACGCAGTATTTT.

The chain links TRBV7-9 to TRBJ1-2, with D uncertain. Trimming removed 1 base from V and 6 bases from J, with 12 bases in between. CDR3 size: 14 residues. CDR1 SEHNR and CDR2 FQNEAQ come from the germline V gene (reference sequence). The CDR3 DNA follows: TGTGCCAGCAGCTTAGGTTCCTCCTTGGATGGCTACACCTTC. Its protein is CASSLGSSLDGYTF.

This chain joins TRBV27 and TRBJ2-1; tentative D call: TRBD1 (5 bases). There are 15 residues in the CDR3. Trimming stripped 0 bases from V and 7 bases from J, with 13 bases between. The germline V gene encodes CDR1 MNHEY and CDR2 SMNVEV (reference sequence). CDR3 region: CASSLSKGFRNEQFF. For the CDR3, the DNA is TGTGCCAGCAGTTTATCGAAGGGGTTTAGGAATGAGCAGTTCTTC.

The rearrangement uses TRBV19 and TRBJ2-1, with 9 bases aligning to TRBD2. This CDR3 has 15 residues. V lost 0 bases to trimming and J lost 8 bases; unmatched junction nucleotides: 5. Germline loops: CDR1 LNHDA, CDR2 SQIVND (reference sequence). The CDR3 loop is CASSIDGGRGDEQFF. The DNA of the CDR3 is TGTGCCAGTAGTATAGATGGCGGGAGGGGCGATGAGCAGTTCTTC.

The table lists this clone with a few counts. In the same sample, other DNA sequences code for this CDR3. CDR3 residues: CASSLRTGTYEQYF. The CDR3 DNA reads TGTGCCAGCAGTTTAAGGACTGGAACCTACGAGCAGTACTTC. The gene calls are TRBV27 and TRBJ2-7; a weak D match, TRBD2 (5 bases). Germline V gene data show CDR1 as MNHEY and CDR2 as SMNVEV (reference sequence). V lost 2 bases to trimming and J lost 2 bases, with 10 bases between them. The CDR3 runs to 14 residues.

The V and J genes are TRBV14 and TRBJ1-1; no clear D. From germline, CDR1 is SGHDN and CDR2 FVKESK. The CDR3 totals 13 residues. The V and J ends lost 4 bases and 3 bases respectively, with 9 bases between them. CDR3 bases: TGTGCCAGCAGCCCAGTGGCGTACACTGAAGCTTTCTTT. Translating it yields CASSPVAYTEAFF.

V usage is TRBV7-9 and J usage is TRBJ2-7; tentatively, D is TRBD1 (5 bases). The germline V gene encodes CDR1 SEHNR and CDR2 FQNEAQ (reference sequence). The CDR3 is made up of 18 amino acids. Trimming cost V 5 bases and J 4 bases, with 27 bases left between them. For the CDR3, the DNA is TGTGCCAGCAGCCCCCCCGGCCCCGCAGGGCAAGTTGTGTACGAGCAGTACTTC. Protein product: CASSPPGPAGQVVYEQYF.

The chain links TRBV11-2 to TRBJ2-1; 8 bases fit TRBD1. The CDR3 runs to 14 residues. Germline V gene sequence: CDR1 SGHAT, CDR2 FQNNGV. V trimming: 3 bases; J trimming: 7 bases; junction bases outside the gene matches: 5. CDR3 amino acids: CASSFVDRGNEQFF. The CDR3 nucleotides are TGTGCCAGCAGCTTCGTAGACAGGGGAAATGAGCAGTTCTTC.

The chain is built from TRBV27 and TRBJ2-6; D might be TRBD2 (5 bases). Germline V gene sequence: CDR1 MNHEY, CDR2 SMNVEV (reference sequence). V lost 2 bases and J 1 base, leaving 6 bases between the germline ends. The CDR3 spans 15 residues. The chain's CDR3 is CASSLRESGANVLTF. CDR3 nucleotide sequence: TGTGCCAGCAGTTTAAGGGAGTCTGGGGCCAACGTCCTGACTTTC. Based on the CDR3 plus reference TRBV27 and TRBJ2-6, the full variable domain is EAQVTQNPRYLITVTGKKLTVTCSQNMNHEYMSWYRQDPGLGLRQIYYSMNVEVTDKGDVPEGYKVSRKEKRNFPLILESPSPNQTSLYFCASSLRESGANVLTFGAGSRLTVL.

This clone was found a few times. V is TRBV11-2 and J is TRBJ1-2; no definite D call. The CDR3 loop spans 12 amino acids. CDR1 is SGHAT, CDR2 FQNNGV, per germline. With 3 bases removed from V and 3 bases from J, the gap between germline ends came to 5 bases. CDR3 bases: TGTGCCAGCAGCTTCCTCTACTATGGCTACACCTTC. It yields the protein CASSFLYYGYTF. Full variable domain (outside the CDR3, taken from reference TRBV11-2 and TRBJ1-2): EAGVAQSPRYKIIEKRQSVAFWCNPISGHATLYWYQQILGQGPKLLIQFQNNGVVDDSQLPKDRFSAERLKGVDSTLKIQPAKLEDSAVYLCASSFLYYGYTFGSGTRLTVV.

V is TRBV19 and J is TRBJ1-1; weak D call: TRBD1 (5 bases). Looked up from germline, CDR1 is LNHDA and CDR2 is SQIVND (reference sequence). The CDR3 is made up of 12 amino acids. V was shortened by 8 bases and J by 10 bases, with 17 bases between the two germline ends. CDR3 residues: CASGYDSFRAFF. DNA of the CDR3: TGTGCCAGTGGATATGACAGCTTTCGAGCTTTCTTT.

This chain joins TRBV4-1 and TRBJ2-5; D gene unclear. Germline V gene sequence: CDR1 MGHRA, CDR2 YSYEKL. V was trimmed by 0 bases and J by 7 bases, leaving 12 bases between them. CDR3 length: 14 residues. CDR3 DNA sequence: TGCGCCAGCAGCCAAGAGCCCAGGTCTGGGACCCAGTACTTC. Its translation: CASSQEPRSGTQYF.

This clone was observed a single time. The chain is built from TRBV27 and TRBJ2-3; 9 bases map to TRBD2. V lost 4 bases to trimming and J lost 2 bases; unmatched junction nucleotides: 7. Germline V gives CDR1 MNHEY, CDR2 SMNVEV (reference sequence). The CDR3 spans 16 residues. The CDR3 nucleotides read TGTGCCAGCAGTTCCTCGGGACTAGCTTTCACAGATACGCAGTATTTT. Amino acid sequence: CASSSSGLAFTDTQYF.

This chain joins TRBV29-1 and TRBJ2-1, with D hard to call. The CDR3 extends over 13 amino acids. Germline V CDR1 and CDR2: SQVTM, ANQGSEA. Trimming took 5 bases from V and 2 from J, leaving 10 bases between them. For the CDR3, the DNA is TGCAGCGTTCTGCCACGAACCTACAATGAGCAGTTCTTC. This translates into CSVLPRTYNEQFF.

Remarks on this clone: The same CDR3 is also encoded by other DNA sequences in this sample. The V gene is TRBV7-9, the J gene TRBJ1-5; D gene ambiguous. Germline assignment: CDR1 SEHNR and CDR2 FQNEAQ (reference sequence). Trimming removed 5 bases from V and 0 bases from J, with 2 bases in between. The CDR3 is 12 residues long. This chain's CDR3 is CASSRSNQPQHF. The CDR3 DNA reads TGTGCCAGCAGCCGTAGCAATCAGCCCCAGCATTTT.

V usage is TRBV30 and J usage is TRBJ2-1; unclear D gene. V was trimmed by 8 bases and J by 0 bases, leaving 11 bases between them. The CDR3 length is 13 residues. Per germline, CDR1 GTSNPN and CDR2 SVGIG (reference sequence). This chain's CDR3 is CAGVPSSYNEQFF. The CDR3 region has the DNA TGTGCCGGGGTACCAAGCTCCTACAATGAGCAGTTCTTC.

The V call is TRBV9, the J call TRBJ1-4; 11 positions match TRBD1. V dropped 2 bases and J dropped 8; count of bases not matched to a gene: 11. CDR1 is SGDLS, CDR2 YYNGEE, per germline. CDR3 length equals 17 residues. CDR3 DNA sequence: TGTGCCAGCAGCGTGTCCGGGACAGGGGGTATGAGGGAAAAACTGTTTTTT. It is translated as CASSVSGTGGMREKLFF.

The V call is TRBV27, the J call TRBJ1-2; no clear D. Germline CDR1 is MNHEY and CDR2 is SMNVEV (reference sequence). The CDR3 sequence is 16 residues long. V was pared by 5 bases and J by 4 bases, with 20 bases between. The CDR3 DNA reads TGTGCCAGCAGTCTAGGACGGCCCACTTGGGTCTATGGCTACACCTTC. Translated: CASSLGRPTWVYGYTF.